This entry concerns a single T cell receptor beta chain. The CDR3 is made up of 14 amino acids. The V end was cut by 6 bases, the J end by 3 bases, with 16 bases between. Germline V gene sequence: CDR1 DFQATT, CDR2 SNEGSKA (reference sequence). An input of about 0.5 to 1 ug of RNA was subjected to reverse transcription using random hexamers. TCRdb called the immunoSEQ multiplex PCR reads again in MiXCR, with one record for every CDR3 protein. The repertoire holds under 150,000 distinct CDR3 sequences, with over 75% as singletons. This sample was included in a study of CD8 T cells in Susac syndrome. The specimen was CD8+ T cells from PBMCs. This chain joins TRBV20-1 and TRBJ2-3; weak D call: TRBD1 (6 bases). The receptor's source is a human donor with multiple sclerosis. CDR3 protein: CSAFQDSRTDTQYF. CDR3 DNA sequence: TGCAGTGCATTCCAGGACAGCCGGACAGATACGCAGTATTTT.